Listed below are T cell receptor beta chains from one sample, sequenced in a study of blood T cell repertoires in COVID-19. Data came from immunoSEQ multiplex PCR; TCRdb stores just in-frame clones and leaves some out. The sample lists hundreds of thousands of clones; 84% were seen once. The source material was peripheral blood. These receptors were obtained from a human donor in a cohort sampled during active COVID-19. The CDR3 runs from the conserved cysteine through the conserved F or W. A D gene is named only where the DNA matches it firmly. Clone size is not always given. Where it is, it says once, few, many or a class for expanded clones.

TRBV10-1	.	few	TRBJ1-2	CASSDSNYGYTF	TGCGCCAGCAGCGACAGTAACTATGGCTACACCTTC
TRBV5-1	.	.	TRBJ1-2	CASSPDRVYGYTF	TGCGCCAGCAGCCCTGACAGAGTCTATGGCTACACCTTC
TRBV12-3/TRBV12-4	.	.	TRBJ2-1	CASSNRETNEQFF	TGTGCCAGCAGTAACCGGGAGACCAATGAGCAGTTCTTC
TRBV6-5	TRBD2	.	TRBJ2-7	CASSYYRGSVNEQYF	TGTGCCAGCAGTTACTACCGCGGGAGTGTGAACGAGCAGTACTTC
TRBV10-2	TRBD2	.	TRBJ2-5	CASRASGTQETQYF	TGCGCCAGCAGGGCTAGCGGGACGCAAGAGACCCAGTACTTC
TRBV3-1/TRBV3-2	.	.	TRBJ2-3	CASSARWRVDTQYF	TGTGCCAGCAGTGCACGATGGAGGGTAGATACGCAGTATTTT
TRBV27	TRBD2	.	TRBJ2-1	CASSFGSGNEQFF	TGTGCCAGCAGTTTCGGTAGCGGGAATGAGCAGTTCTTC
TRBV7-2	.	.	TRBJ1-6	CASSLNAGGSPLHF	TGTGCCAGCAGCTTAAATGCGGGGGGGTCACCCCTCCACTTT
TRBV9	.	.	TRBJ2-6	CASSKGPMGRGANVLTF	TGTGCCAGCAGCAAGGGCCCGATGGGGAGAGGGGCCAACGTCCTGACTTTC
TRBV6-5	TRBD2	.	TRBJ2-1	CASSIGTSGKDEQFF	TGTGCCAGCAGCATTGGGACTAGCGGGAAGGATGAGCAGTTCTTC
TRBV18	TRBD1	.	TRBJ1-4	CASSPSSLQGGEKLFF	TGTGCCAGCTCACCATCCTCTCTACAGGGGGGTGAAAAACTGTTTTTT
TRBV4-2	TRBD2	.	TRBJ2-7	CASSQELAGFNEQYF	TGTGCCAGCAGCCAAGAACTAGCGGGATTCAACGAGCAGTACTTC
TRBV6-2/TRBV6-3	.	.	TRBJ1-1	CASSYSRDLNTEAFF	TGTGCCAGCAGTTACTCGCGGGACTTGAACACTGAAGCTTTCTTT
TRBV19	.	.	TRBJ1-5	CASSIAHGGSGPQHF	TGTGCCAGTAGTATAGCCCACGGGGGATCAGGGCCCCAGCATTTT
TRBV28	.	.	TRBJ2-5	CASSLAQGNLQETQYF	TGTGCCAGCAGTTTGGCCCAGGGCAACCTCCAAGAGACCCAGTACTTC
TRBV5-6	.	.	TRBJ2-7	CASSLGGMGDHEQYF	TGTGCCAGCAGCTTGGGCGGGATGGGGGACCACGAGCAGTACTTC
TRBV7-8	.	.	TRBJ1-2	CASSLVVGASYGYTF	TGTGCCAGCAGCTTAGTTGTGGGGGCCAGCTATGGCTACACCTTC
TRBV28	.	.	TRBJ1-1	CASRAIQGAEAFF	TGTGCCAGCAGGGCTATCCAAGGGGCTGAAGCTTTCTTT
TRBV5-1	TRBD1	.	TRBJ2-7	CASSLTMAGGMNEQYF	TGCGCCAGCAGCTTGACGATGGCAGGGGGCATGAACGAGCAGTACTTC
TRBV19	.	.	TRBJ1-2	CASSMQGYGYTF	TGTGCCAGTAGTATGCAGGGCTATGGCTACACCTTC
TRBV6-6	TRBD2	once	TRBJ2-7	CASSPASGGTYEQYF	TGTGCCAGCAGTCCCGCTAGCGGGGGGACCTACGAGCAGTACTTC
TRBV7-8	TRBD2	.	TRBJ2-3	CASSFIAGFTDTQYF	TGTGCCAGCAGCTTTATAGCGGGATTCACAGATACGCAGTATTTT
TRBV5-1	TRBD1	.	TRBJ2-7	CASRGGLSYEQYF	TGCGCCAGCAGAGGGGGCCTCTCCTACGAGCAGTACTTC
TRBV2	.	.	TRBJ1-1	CASRTRTAPNTEAFF	TGTGCCAGCAGAACTAGGACTGCCCCGAACACTGAAGCTTTCTTT
TRBV19	.	.	TRBJ2-2	CASSMSANTGELFF	TGTGCCAGTAGTATGAGCGCGAACACCGGGGAGCTGTTTTTT
TRBV28	.	.	TRBJ1-2	CASNPQGLYGYTF	TGTGCCAGCAATCCTCAGGGGCTCTATGGCTACACCTTC
TRBV6-5	TRBD1	.	TRBJ2-2	CASRPQGAVTGELFF	TGTGCCAGCAGGCCCCAGGGGGCAGTCACCGGGGAGCTGTTTTTT
TRBV3-1/TRBV3-2	.	.	TRBJ1-5	CASSQGGGAAPRPQHF	TGTGCCAGCAGCCAAGGTGGAGGGGCAGCCCCCAGGCCCCAGCATTTT
TRBV6-5	TRBD1	few	TRBJ1-6	CASSYSRQGRGSPLHF	TGTGCCAGCAGTTACTCCCGACAGGGAAGGGGATCACCCCTCCACTTT
TRBV9	.	.	TRBJ1-5	CASARGRKISNQPQHF	TGTGCCAGCGCCCGAGGGAGGAAGATTAGCAATCAGCCCCAGCATTTT
TRBV18	TRBD2	.	TRBJ2-2	CASSPGELAGRTGELFF	TGTGCCAGCTCACCAGGAGAGCTAGCGGGACGTACCGGGGAGCTGTTTTTT
TRBV6-5	TRBD1	.	TRBJ1-2	CASSGIQGSGGYTF	TGTGCCAGCAGCGGAATACAGGGGTCGGGTGGCTACACCTTC
TRBV11-2	TRBD1	few	TRBJ2-7	CASSPSPGTGPSYEQYF	TGTGCCAGCAGCCCTTCCCCCGGGACAGGCCCCTCCTACGAGCAGTACTTC
TRBV7-2	.	.	TRBJ1-2	CASSLASTVPLNYEGYTF	TGTGCCAGCAGCTTAGCTTCGACGGTTCCTCTTAACTATGAAGGCTACACCTTC
TRBV5-5	TRBD1	.	TRBJ2-5	CASSLAAGTALVETQYF	TGTGCCAGCAGCTTGGCCGCAGGGACAGCCCTGGTGGAGACCCAGTACTTC